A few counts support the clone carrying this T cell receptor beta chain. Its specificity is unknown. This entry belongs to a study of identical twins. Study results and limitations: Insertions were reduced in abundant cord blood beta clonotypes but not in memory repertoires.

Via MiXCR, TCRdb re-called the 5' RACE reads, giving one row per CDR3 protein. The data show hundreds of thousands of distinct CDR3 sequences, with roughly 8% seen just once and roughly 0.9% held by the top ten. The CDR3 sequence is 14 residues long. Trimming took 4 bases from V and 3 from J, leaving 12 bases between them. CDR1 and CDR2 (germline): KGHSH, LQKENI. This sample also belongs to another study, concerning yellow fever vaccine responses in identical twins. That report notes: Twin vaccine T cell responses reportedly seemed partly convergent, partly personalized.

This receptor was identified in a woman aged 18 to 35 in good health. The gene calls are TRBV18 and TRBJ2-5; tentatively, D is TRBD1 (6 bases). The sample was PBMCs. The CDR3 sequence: CASSLPGQKETQYF. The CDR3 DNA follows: TGTGCCAGCTCACTTCCGGGACAAAAAGAGACCCAGTACTTC. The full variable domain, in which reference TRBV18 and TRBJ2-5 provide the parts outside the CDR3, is NAGVMQNPRHLVRRRGQEARLRCSPMKGHSHVYWYRQLPEEGLKFMVYLQKENIIDESGMPKERFSAEFPKEGPSILRIQQVVRGDSAAYFCASSLPGQKETQYFGPGTRLLVL.